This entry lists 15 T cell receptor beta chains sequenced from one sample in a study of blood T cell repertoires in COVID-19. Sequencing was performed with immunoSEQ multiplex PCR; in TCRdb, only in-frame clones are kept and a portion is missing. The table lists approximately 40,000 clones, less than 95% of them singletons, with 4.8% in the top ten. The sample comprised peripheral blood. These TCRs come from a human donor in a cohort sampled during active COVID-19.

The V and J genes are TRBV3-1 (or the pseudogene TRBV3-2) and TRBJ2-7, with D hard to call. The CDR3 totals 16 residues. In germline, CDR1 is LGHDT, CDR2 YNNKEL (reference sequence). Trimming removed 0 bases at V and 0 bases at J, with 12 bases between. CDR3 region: CASSQDLTTSSYEQYF. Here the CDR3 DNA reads TGTGCCAGCAGCCAAGATCTGACGACAAGCTCCTACGAGCAGTACTTC.

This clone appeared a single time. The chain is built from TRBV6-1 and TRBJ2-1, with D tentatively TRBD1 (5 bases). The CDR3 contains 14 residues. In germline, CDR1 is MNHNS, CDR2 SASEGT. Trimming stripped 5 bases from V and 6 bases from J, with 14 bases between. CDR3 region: CASSYVGTGNEQFF. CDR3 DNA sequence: TGTGCCAGCAGTTATGTGGGAACAGGCAATGAGCAGTTCTTC.

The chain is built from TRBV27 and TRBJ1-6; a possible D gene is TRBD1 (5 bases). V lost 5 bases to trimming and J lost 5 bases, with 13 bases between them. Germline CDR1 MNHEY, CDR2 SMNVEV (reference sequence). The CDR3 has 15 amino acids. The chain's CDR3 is CASSPSDINNSPLHF. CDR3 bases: TGTGCCAGCAGTCCCTCGGACATAAATAATTCACCCCTCCACTTT.

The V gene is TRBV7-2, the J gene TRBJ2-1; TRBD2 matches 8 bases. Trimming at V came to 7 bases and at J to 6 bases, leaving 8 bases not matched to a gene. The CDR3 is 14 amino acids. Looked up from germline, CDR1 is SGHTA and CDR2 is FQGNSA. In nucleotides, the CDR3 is TGTGCCAGCATCGGGAGGGAGGGCCCCAATGAGCAGTTCTTC. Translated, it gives CASIGREGPNEQFF.

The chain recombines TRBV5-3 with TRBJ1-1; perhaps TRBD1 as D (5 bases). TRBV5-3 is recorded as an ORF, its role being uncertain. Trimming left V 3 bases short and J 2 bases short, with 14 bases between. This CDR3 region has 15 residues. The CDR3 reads CARSSRAGVNTEAFF. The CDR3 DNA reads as TGTGCCAGAAGCTCTCGGGCGGGGGTCAACACTGAAGCTTTCTTT.

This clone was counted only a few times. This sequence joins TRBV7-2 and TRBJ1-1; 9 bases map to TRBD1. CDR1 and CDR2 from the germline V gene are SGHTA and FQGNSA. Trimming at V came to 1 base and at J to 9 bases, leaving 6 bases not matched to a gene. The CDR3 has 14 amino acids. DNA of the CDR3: TGTGCCAGCAGCTTAGAGGGACAGGGTATTAAAGCTTTCTTT. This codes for CASSLEGQGIKAFF.

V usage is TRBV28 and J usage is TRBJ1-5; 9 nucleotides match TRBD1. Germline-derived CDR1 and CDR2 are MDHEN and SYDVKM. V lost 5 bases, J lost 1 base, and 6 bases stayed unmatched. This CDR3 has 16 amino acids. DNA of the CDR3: TGTGCCAGCAGTCTCCTACAGGGGGCGAGCAATCAGCCCCAGCATTTT. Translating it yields CASSLLQGASNQPQHF.

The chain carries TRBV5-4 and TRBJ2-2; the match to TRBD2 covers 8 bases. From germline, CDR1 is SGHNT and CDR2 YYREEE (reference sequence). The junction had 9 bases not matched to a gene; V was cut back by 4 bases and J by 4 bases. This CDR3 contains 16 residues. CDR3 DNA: TGTGCCAGCAGCGACAAGCGGGAGCCTGGCACCGGGGAGCTGTTTTTT. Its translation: CASSDKREPGTGELFF.

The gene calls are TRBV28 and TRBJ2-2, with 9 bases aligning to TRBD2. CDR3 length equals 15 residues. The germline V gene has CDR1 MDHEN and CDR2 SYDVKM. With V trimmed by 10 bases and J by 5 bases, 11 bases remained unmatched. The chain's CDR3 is CATARGGAETGELFF. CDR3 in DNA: TGTGCCACCGCGCGGGGGGGGGCGGAGACCGGGGAGCTGTTTTTT.

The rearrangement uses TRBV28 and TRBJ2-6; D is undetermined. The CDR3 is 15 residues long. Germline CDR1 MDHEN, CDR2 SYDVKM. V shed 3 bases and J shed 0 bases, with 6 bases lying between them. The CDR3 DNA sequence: TGTGCCAGCAGTTTTGTTCGCTCTGGGGCCAACGTCCTGACTTTC. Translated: CASSFVRSGANVLTF. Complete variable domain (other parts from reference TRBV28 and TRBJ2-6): DVKVTQSSRYLVKRTGEKVFLECVQDMDHENMFWYRQDPGLGLRLIYFSYDVKMKEKGDIPEGYSVSREKKERFSLILESASTNQTSMYLCASSFVRSGANVLTFGAGSRLTVL.

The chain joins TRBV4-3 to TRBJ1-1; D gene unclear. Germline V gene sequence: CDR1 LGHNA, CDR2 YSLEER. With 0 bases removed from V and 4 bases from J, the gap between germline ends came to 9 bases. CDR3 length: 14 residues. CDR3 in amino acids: CASSQDPRVTEAFF. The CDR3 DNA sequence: TGCGCCAGCAGCCAAGATCCTCGGGTCACTGAAGCTTTCTTT.

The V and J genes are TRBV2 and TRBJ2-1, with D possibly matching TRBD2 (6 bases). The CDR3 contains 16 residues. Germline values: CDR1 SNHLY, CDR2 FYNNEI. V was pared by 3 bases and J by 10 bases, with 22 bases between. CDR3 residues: CASSEARDSALREQFF. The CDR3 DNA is TGTGCCAGCAGTGAGGCCCGGGACTCAGCTCTAAGAGAGCAGTTCTTC.

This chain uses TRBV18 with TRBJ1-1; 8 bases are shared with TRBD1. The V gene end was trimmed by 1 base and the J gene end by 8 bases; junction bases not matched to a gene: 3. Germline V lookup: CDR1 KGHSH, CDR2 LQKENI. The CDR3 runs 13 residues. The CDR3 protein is CASSPRGQAEAFF. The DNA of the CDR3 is TGTGCCAGCTCACCACGGGGACAGGCGGAAGCTTTCTTT.

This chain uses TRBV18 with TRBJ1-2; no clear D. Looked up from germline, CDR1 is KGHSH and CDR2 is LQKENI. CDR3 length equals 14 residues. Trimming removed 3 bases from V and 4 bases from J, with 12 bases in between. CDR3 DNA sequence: TGTGCCAGCTCACCCCCTTCCAGGCGCTATGGCTACACCTTC. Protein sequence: CASSPPSRRYGYTF.

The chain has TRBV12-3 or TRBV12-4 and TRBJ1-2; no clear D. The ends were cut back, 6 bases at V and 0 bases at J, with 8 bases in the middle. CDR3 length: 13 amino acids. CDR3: CASSSVTNYGYTF. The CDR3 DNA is TGTGCCAGCAGCTCCGTAACTAACTATGGCTACACCTTC.